This TCR beta chain was captured by sequencing in a study of T cell responses to AZD1222 COVID-19 vaccine. Overall study context: Pooling covered second doses at about 4 or about 12 weeks.

Overall study results and limits: Unmutated variant regions are reportedly the target of nearly half of TCRs that are spike-specific. Females made up more of the donors, who were largely white British, and clonal diversity may have come out too low. Across the whole spike, CD4 TCRs peaked at regions 160-218 and 743-854.

TCRdb keeps only in-frame clones here, not all; method: immunoSEQ multiplex PCR. In the table there are about 120,000 clones, around nine tenths of which are singletons. Germline values: CDR1 LGHNT, CDR2 FRNRAP. The J segment lost 1 base and the V segment lost 3 bases, leaving 18 bases of the junction unmatched. This CDR3 comprises 22 residues. A note on this clone: Its antigen is currently unknown.

The genes are TRBV12-5 and TRBJ2-2; 12 bases fit TRBD1. The starting material was peripheral blood, obtained on day 0 of AZD1222 vaccination. The clonotype comes from an adult in good health. The CDR3 protein is CASGLARPPGQGASGNTGELFF. CDR3 nucleotides: TGTGCTAGTGGTTTAGCAAGACCGCCGGGACAGGGGGCCTCGGGGAACACCGGGGAGCTGTTTTTT.